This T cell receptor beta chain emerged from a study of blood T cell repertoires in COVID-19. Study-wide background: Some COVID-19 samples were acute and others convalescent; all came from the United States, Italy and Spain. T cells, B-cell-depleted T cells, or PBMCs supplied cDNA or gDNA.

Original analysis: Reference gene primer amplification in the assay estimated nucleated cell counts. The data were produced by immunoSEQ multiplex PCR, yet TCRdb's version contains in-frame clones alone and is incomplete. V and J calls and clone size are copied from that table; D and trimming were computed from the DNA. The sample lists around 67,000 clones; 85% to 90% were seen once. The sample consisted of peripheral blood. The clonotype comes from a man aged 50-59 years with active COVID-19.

CDR3 amino acids: CASSQQINYGYTF. CDR3 DNA: TGTGCCAGCAGCCAACAAATTAACTATGGCTACACCTTC. This chain links TRBV12-3 or TRBV12-4 with TRBJ1-2, with no clear D. This CDR3 is 13 amino acids long. Deletions cut 6 bases from V and 1 base from J, with 9 bases between.